This T cell receptor beta chain was identified during a study of T cell responses to AZD1222 COVID-19 vaccine. General study results and limits: The sample set comprised mostly white British donors with more females, and clonal diversity was possibly underestimated.

On this clone itself: Its antigen is not known.

Germline CDR1 KGHSH, CDR2 LQKENI. The V and J ends lost 3 bases and 8 bases respectively, with 16 bases between them. CDR3 length: 14 residues. Assay: immunoSEQ multiplex PCR; the TCRdb copy retains only in-frame clones and omits some. The sample lists 100,000 to 150,000 clones, about nine tenths occurring once. The receptor was derived from an adult in good health. The chain joins TRBV18 to TRBJ1-1; D is possibly TRBD1 (5 bases). This specimen consisted of peripheral blood, obtained on day 0 of AZD1222 vaccination. In DNA, the CDR3 is TGTGCCAGCTCACCTCTCGGGGGTGTAATCGAAGCTTTCTTT. Its translation is CASSPLGGVIEAFF.